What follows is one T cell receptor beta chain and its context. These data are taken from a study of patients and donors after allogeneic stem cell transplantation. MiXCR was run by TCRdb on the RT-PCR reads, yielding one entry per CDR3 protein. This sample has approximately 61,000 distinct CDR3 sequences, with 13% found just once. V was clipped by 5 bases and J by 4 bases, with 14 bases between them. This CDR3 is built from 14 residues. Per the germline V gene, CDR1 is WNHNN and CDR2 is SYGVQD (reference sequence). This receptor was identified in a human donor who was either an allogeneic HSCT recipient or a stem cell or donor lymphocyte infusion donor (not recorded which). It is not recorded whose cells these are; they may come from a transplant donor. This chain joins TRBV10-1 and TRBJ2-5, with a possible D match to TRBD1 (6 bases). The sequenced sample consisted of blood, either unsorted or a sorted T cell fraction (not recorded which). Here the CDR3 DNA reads TGCGCCAGCAGTCGAAAACAGGGAGCAGAGACCCAGTACTTC. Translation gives CASSRKQGAETQYF.